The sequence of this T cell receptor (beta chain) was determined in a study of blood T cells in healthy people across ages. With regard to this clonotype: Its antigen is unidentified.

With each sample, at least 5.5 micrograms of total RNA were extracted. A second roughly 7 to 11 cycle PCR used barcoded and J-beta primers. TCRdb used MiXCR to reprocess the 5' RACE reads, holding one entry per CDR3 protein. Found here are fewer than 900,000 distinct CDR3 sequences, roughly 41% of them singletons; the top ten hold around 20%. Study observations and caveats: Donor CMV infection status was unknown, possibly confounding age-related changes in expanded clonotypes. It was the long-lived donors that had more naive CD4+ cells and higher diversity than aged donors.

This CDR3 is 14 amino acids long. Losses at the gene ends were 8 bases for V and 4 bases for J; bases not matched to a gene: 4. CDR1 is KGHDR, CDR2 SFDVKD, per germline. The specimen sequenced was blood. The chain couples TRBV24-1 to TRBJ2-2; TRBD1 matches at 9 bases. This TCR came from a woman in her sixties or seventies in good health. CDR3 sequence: CATIRTGVTGELFF. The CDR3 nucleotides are TGTGCCACCATCCGGACAGGGGTCACCGGGGAGCTGTTTTTT.